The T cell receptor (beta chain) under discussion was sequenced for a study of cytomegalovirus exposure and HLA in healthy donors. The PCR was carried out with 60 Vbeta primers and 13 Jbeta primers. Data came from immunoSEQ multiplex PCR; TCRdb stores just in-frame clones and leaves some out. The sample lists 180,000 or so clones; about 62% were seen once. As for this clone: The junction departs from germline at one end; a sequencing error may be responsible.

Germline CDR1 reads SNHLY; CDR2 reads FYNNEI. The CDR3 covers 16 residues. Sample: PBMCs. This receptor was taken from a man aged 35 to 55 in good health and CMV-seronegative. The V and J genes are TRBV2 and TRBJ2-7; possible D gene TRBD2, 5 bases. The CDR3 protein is CAGRPLGNSYSYEQYF. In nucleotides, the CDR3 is TGTGCCGGCAGGCCACTAGGGAACAGTTACTCCTACGAGCAGTACTTC.